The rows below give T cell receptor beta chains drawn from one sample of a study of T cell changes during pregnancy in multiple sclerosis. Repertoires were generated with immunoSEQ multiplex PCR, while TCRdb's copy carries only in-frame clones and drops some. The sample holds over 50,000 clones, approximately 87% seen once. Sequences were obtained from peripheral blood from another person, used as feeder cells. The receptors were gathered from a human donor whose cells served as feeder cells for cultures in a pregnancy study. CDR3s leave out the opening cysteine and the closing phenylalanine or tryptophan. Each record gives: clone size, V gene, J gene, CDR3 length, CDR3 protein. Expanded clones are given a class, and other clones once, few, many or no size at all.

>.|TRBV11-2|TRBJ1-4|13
ASSPPEATNEKLF
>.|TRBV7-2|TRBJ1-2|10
ASSSTLEGYT
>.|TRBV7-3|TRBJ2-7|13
ASSLTGQGAYEQY
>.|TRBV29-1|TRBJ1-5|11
SVEQGANQPQH
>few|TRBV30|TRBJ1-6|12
AWSVGSGNSPLH
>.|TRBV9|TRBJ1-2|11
ASSVGGSVGYT
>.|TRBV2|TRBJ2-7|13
ASSERLAGLYEQY
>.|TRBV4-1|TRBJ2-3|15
ASSQDGSLYSTDTQY
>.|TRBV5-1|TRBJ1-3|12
ASSPGTEGNTIY
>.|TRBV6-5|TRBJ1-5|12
ASSYSRTNQPQH
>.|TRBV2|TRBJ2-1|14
ASRPGTSGSFGEQF